The 27 T cell receptor beta chains below all came from one sample that was sequenced in a study of metastatic and nonmetastatic thyroid tumors. With MiXCR, TCRdb called clones anew from the PCR reads. The profile shows 35,000 to 55,000 clones, about 3.3% of them singletons. Before thyroid surgery, none of the patients had received any treatment. The sequenced sample consisted of blood. These receptors all stem from a female donor with papillary thyroid cancer or a benign thyroid nodule (not recorded which). Some clones in this sample may be carry-over from other donors' samples.

V usage is TRBV5-1 and J usage is TRBJ2-2; unclear D gene. The CDR3 contains 13 residues. The germline CDR1 and CDR2 sequences are SGHRS and YFSETQ. Trimming took 0 bases from V and 5 from J, leaving 5 bases between them. CDR3 region: CASSLGQTGELFF. CDR3 coding DNA: TGCGCCAGCAGCTTGGGGCAAACCGGGGAGCTGTTTTTT. Drawing the rest from reference TRBV5-1 and TRBJ2-2, the complete variable domain is KAGVTQTPRYLIKTRGQQVTLSCSPISGHRSVSWYQQTPGQGLQFLFEYFSETQRNKGNFPGRFSGRQFSNSRSEMNVSTLELGDSALYLCASSLGQTGELFFGEGSRLTVL.

This clone was seen repeatedly, ten times or more. The chain has TRBV20-1 and TRBJ2-5, with a tentative D call TRBD2 (5 bases). The germline V gene encodes CDR1 DFQATT and CDR2 SNEGSKA (reference sequence). V gave up 6 bases and J gave up 5 bases, with 13 bases separating them. The CDR3 spans 12 residues. CDR3 protein: CSAPTRGETQYF. CDR3 DNA: TGCAGTGCCCCGACTCGAGGGGAGACCCAGTACTTC.

This clone was detected many times. This chain connects TRBV6-1 to TRBJ2-1; 9 bases line up with TRBD2. The CDR3 contains 16 residues. After removal of 6 bases from V and 7 bases from J, the junction contained 13 bases not matched to a gene. Germline V gene sequence: CDR1 MNHNS, CDR2 SASEGT. The CDR3 region is CASRPAGSGSKNEQFF. The DNA for the CDR3 is TGTGCCAGCAGGCCGGCTGGTAGCGGGAGTAAGAATGAGCAGTTCTTC.

This clone was seen repeatedly, ten times or more. Since a much larger clone is just one base distant, this may be a read error. This sequence joins TRBV6-1 and TRBJ2-1; D may be TRBD2 (5 bases). The CDR3 spans 11 residues. Deletions cut 10 bases from V and 9 bases from J, with 13 bases between. CDR1 MNHNS and CDR2 SASEGT come from the germline V gene. The DNA for the CDR3 is TGTGCCAACGCCCGGGGTCGTGAGCAGTTCTTC. It yields the protein CANARGREQFF.

CDR3 protein: CASSLSRYGYTF. The CDR3 DNA reads as TGTGCCAGCAGTTTATCGAGGTATGGCTACACCTTC. This chain connects TRBV27 to TRBJ1-2; no definite D call. V dropped 0 bases and J dropped 5 bases, with 4 bases sitting between them. The germline V gene encodes CDR1 MNHEY and CDR2 SMNVEV (reference sequence). The CDR3 consists of 12 residues.

This clone has more than one count but fewer than ten. The chain recombines TRBV6-5 with TRBJ2-2, with D possibly being TRBD1 or TRBD2 (5 bases each). V was pared by 2 bases and J by 4 bases, with 17 bases between. CDR3 length: 17 amino acids. The germline gives CDR1 MNHEY, CDR2 SVGAGI. The CDR3 bases are TGTGCCAGCAGTTACACGCCCCTCCTTGGGGGCACCGGGGAGCTGTTTTTT. Its protein is CASSYTPLLGGTGELFF.

This clone was detected many times. The chain couples TRBV5-1 to TRBJ1-6; D not resolved. Between the trimmed V and J ends, which lost 0 bases and 7 bases, there was a span of 8 bases. Per the germline V gene, CDR1 is SGHRS and CDR2 is YFSETQ. CDR3 length: 14 residues. This chain's CDR3 is CASSLEQSNSPLHF. CDR3 nucleotide sequence: TGCGCCAGCAGCTTGGAACAGTCGAATTCACCCCTCCACTTT.

This clone was counted at least ten times. V usage is TRBV6-6 and J usage is TRBJ1-2; D is ambiguous. In germline, CDR1 is MNHNY, CDR2 SVGAGI (reference sequence). The CDR3 sequence is 15 residues long. V was clipped by 2 bases and J by 2 bases, with 12 bases between them. The CDR3 DNA is TGTGCCAGCAGTTACGGGCACCCCTCAAACTATGGCTACACCTTC. Its translation: CASSYGHPSNYGYTF.

The chain recombines TRBV6-5 with TRBJ2-5; D may be TRBD1 (5 bases). Trimming stripped 2 bases from V and 8 bases from J, with 12 bases between. CDR3 size: 13 residues. The V gene's germline CDR1 is MNHEY and CDR2 SVGAGI. The CDR3 DNA is TGTGCCAGCAGTTACGGGGCGTGGGATACCCAGTACTTC. Amino acid sequence: CASSYGAWDTQYF.

The chain joins TRBV18 to TRBJ2-7; D could derive from TRBD1 or TRBD2 (5 bases each). The length of the CDR3 is 12 residues. Germline V lookup: CDR1 KGHSH, CDR2 LQKENI. With 3 bases removed from V and 7 bases from J, the gap between germline ends came to 10 bases. The CDR3 spells CASSPGWGEQYF. CDR3 sequence (DNA): TGTGCCAGCTCACCTGGCTGGGGGGAGCAGTACTTC.

This clone came up many times. The rearrangement joins TRBV5-1 to TRBJ1-1, with a weak D call TRBD1 (6 bases). This CDR3 is 13 amino acids long. V was shortened by 4 bases and J by 2 bases, with 9 bases between the two germline ends. Germline values: CDR1 SGHRS, CDR2 YFSETQ. CDR3 in amino acids: CASSVRGNTEAFF. The CDR3 DNA is TGCGCCAGCAGCGTCAGGGGTAACACTGAAGCTTTCTTT.

This clone was seen more than once but under ten times. The rearrangement joins TRBV6-5 to TRBJ2-7; tentative D call: TRBD1 (5 bases). The CDR3 is 12 amino acids. The V end lost 4 bases, the J end lost 5 bases, and 9 bases lay between the germline ends. The germline gives CDR1 MNHEY, CDR2 SVGAGI. CDR3 in amino acids: CASSSGRDEQYF. DNA for the CDR3: TGTGCCAGCAGTTCTGGCAGGGACGAGCAGTACTTC.

With regard to this clone: Relative to the germline gene, one junction end is altered; a read error may explain this. The gene calls are TRBV9 and TRBJ2-5; 13 nucleotides align to TRBD2. The CDR3 is made up of 15 amino acids. Germline loops: CDR1 SGDLS, CDR2 YYNGEE. The CDR3 loop reads CASSVGLAGGETHCF. The CDR3 DNA is TGTGCCAGCAGCGTAGGACTAGCGGGAGGAGAGACCCATTGCTTC.

The table lists this clone with a few counts. A clone one base away is much larger, so this may be a read error. It is likely a read error, because the conserved phenylalanine at the end of the CDR3 is missing. This chain links TRBV7-9 with TRBJ1-5, with D unresolved. Germline CDR1 reads SEHNR; CDR2 reads FQNEAQ (reference sequence). The CDR3 is 14 residues long. CDR3 sequence reads: CASSLGGRNQTQHL. The CDR3 DNA follows: TGTGCCAGCAGCTTAGGTGGCAGAAATCAGACCCAGCATCTT.

This clone came up many times. The V call is TRBV2, the J call TRBJ2-7; the D is unclear. Germline values: CDR1 SNHLY, CDR2 FYNNEI. Deletions cut 2 bases from V and 0 bases from J, with 11 bases between. CDR3 length equals 15 residues. CDR3 bases: TGTGCCAGCAGTGAAAGGCAGGCTTACTCCTACGAGCAGTACTTC. Its translation: CASSERQAYSYEQYF.

This clone came up many times. The chain employs TRBV4-2 and TRBJ2-5; 8 bases match TRBD2. The germline gives CDR1 LGHNA, CDR2 YNFKEQ. Trimming took 6 bases from V and 2 from J; bases not matched to a gene: 5. The CDR3 contains 14 residues. CDR3: CASSPGGEQETQYF. CDR3 DNA: TGTGCCAGCAGTCCGGGGGGGGAACAAGAGACCCAGTACTTC.

This clone was seen only a few times. The V gene is TRBV6-5, the J gene TRBJ2-7; no definite D call. The V and J ends lost 0 bases and 5 bases respectively, with 11 bases between them. The germline V gene has CDR1 MNHEY and CDR2 SVGAGI. This CDR3 has 14 amino acids. In DNA, the CDR3 is TGTGCCAGCAGTTACTCGACTGCTCCCAACGAGCAGTACTTC. This gives the protein CASSYSTAPNEQYF.

V gene TRBV2 combines with J gene TRBJ2-1; a weak D match, TRBD2 (5 bases). This CDR3 region has 14 residues. Germline lookup yields CDR1 SNHLY and CDR2 FYNNEI. V was clipped by 5 bases and J by 2 bases, with 10 bases between them. The CDR3 region has the DNA TGTGCCAGCAGTAGGACTCCCACCTACAATGAGCAGTTCTTC. It is translated as CASSRTPTYNEQFF.

In this sample, this clone turned up many times. The rearrangement links TRBV6-1 to TRBJ1-2; unclear D gene. The length of the CDR3 is 13 residues. Per the germline V gene, CDR1 is MNHNS and CDR2 is SASEGT. V was shortened by 2 bases and J by 8 bases, with 12 bases between the two germline ends. This CDR3 reads CASSEFGIPGYTF. DNA of the CDR3: TGTGCCAGCAGTGAATTCGGGATCCCGGGCTACACCTTC.

This clone was seen only a few times. The V call is TRBV6-1, the J call TRBJ2-7; D gene ambiguous. Germline-derived CDR1 and CDR2 are MNHNS and SASEGT. Trimming stripped 6 bases from V and 6 bases from J, with 12 bases between. The CDR3 spans 12 residues. CDR3 DNA: TGTGCCAGCAGCCCCCGGACGGGCGAGCAGTACTTC. Its protein product is CASSPRTGEQYF.

The rearrangement uses TRBV5-4 and TRBJ1-6; D is possibly TRBD1 (5 bases). There are 14 residues in the CDR3. V shed 2 bases and J shed 10 bases, with 13 bases lying between them. Germline CDR1 is SGHNT and CDR2 is YYREEE (reference sequence). In DNA form, the CDR3 reads TGTGCCAGCAGCTTCGGGACCTTAGGATCACCCCTCCACTTT. This gives the protein CASSFGTLGSPLHF.

This clone was counted between two and nine times. The junction differs from germline at one of its ends, possibly a read error. The rearrangement links TRBV5-1 to TRBJ1-2; 7 bases agree with TRBD1. Germline loops: CDR1 SGHRS, CDR2 YFSETQ. The CDR3 covers 15 residues. DNA for the CDR3: TGCGCCAGCAGCGGCTTACAGGGGACTTTATGGGGCTATACCTTC. Its protein product is CASSGLQGTLWGYTF. The full variable domain, with the rest looked up from reference TRBV5-1 and TRBJ1-2, is KAGVTQTPRYLIKTRGQQVTLSCSPISGHRSVSWYQQTPGQGLQFLFEYFSETQRNKGNFPGRFSGRQFSNSRSEMNVSTLELGDSALYLCASSGLQGTLWGYTFGSGTRLTVV.

This clone was picked up a small number of times. V usage is TRBV6-9 and J usage is TRBJ1-1; D is undetermined. V shed 3 bases and J shed 1 base, with 9 bases lying between them. Per germline, CDR1 MNHGY and CDR2 SVAAGI. CDR3 length equals 14 residues. The CDR3 region has the DNA TGTGCCAGCAGTTACGACGGGTCGAACACTGAAGCTTTCTTT. It yields the protein CASSYDGSNTEAFF.

This clone was detected only a few times. V and J are TRBV6-2 or TRBV6-3 and TRBJ2-7; 14 bases line up with TRBD2. Trimming at V came to 7 bases and at J to 4 bases, leaving 12 bases not matched to a gene. The CDR3 consists of 17 residues. Germline values: CDR1 MNHEY, CDR2 SVGEGT. The CDR3 sequence is CASTRETGTSGGYEQYF. The DNA for the CDR3 is TGTGCCAGCACCCGGGAAACCGGGACTAGCGGGGGTTACGAGCAGTACTTC.

This clone has at least ten counts. The chain employs TRBV7-6 and TRBJ2-7, with TRBD2 identical over 9 bases. The CDR3 has 15 amino acids. Germline V lookup: CDR1 SGHVS, CDR2 FNYEAQ. Trimming cost V 1 base and J 3 bases; bases outside gene matches: 4. CDR3 amino acids: CASSLDETSGYEQYF. DNA of the CDR3: TGTGCCAGCAGCTTAGATGAGACTAGCGGCTACGAGCAGTACTTC.

The chain carries TRBV10-3 and TRBJ1-2; the match to TRBD1 covers 10 bases. The germline V gene has CDR1 ENHRY and CDR2 SYGVKD. The ends lost 4 bases at V and 1 base at J; junction bases unmatched: 6. The CDR3 runs to 16 residues. The CDR3 DNA is TGTGCCATCAGTGCCGGGACAGGGGTCCTTAACTATGGCTACACCTTC. It yields the protein CAISAGTGVLNYGYTF.

The chain recombines TRBV20-1 with TRBJ2-1, with D possibly TRBD2 on 6 matching bases. The CDR3 loop spans 14 amino acids. In germline, CDR1 is DFQATT, CDR2 SNEGSKA (reference sequence). Deletions cut 3 bases from V and 4 bases from J, with 13 bases between. CDR3 in amino acids: CSASGRFAYNEQFF. For the CDR3, the DNA is TGCAGTGCTAGCGGGAGATTTGCTTACAATGAGCAGTTCTTC.